Listed here is a single T cell receptor (beta chain). Its antigen remains unidentified. It has no much larger one-base neighbor in the sample; base qualities were not kept. The sample originates from a study of blood T cell repertoires in COVID-19 (dated by TCRdb to the early 2020s). Background for the entire study: Samples covering the acute and convalescent phases of COVID-19 were provided by collaborators in the United States, Italy and Spain. The material from the prospective study consisted of cDNA or gDNA derived from T cells, B-cell-depleted T cells, or PBMCs. The dataset comprised deeply sampled blood TCRbeta repertoires from subjects exposed to, actively infected with, or recovered from COVID-19. A freely available public database, intended as a resource for researchers studying the immune response to SARS-CoV-2, is where the repertoires were released. The samples were drawn from the first 160 participants of the ongoing ImmuneRACE study and from 950 to 1,500 subjects provided by 6 global collaborators. Nearly every sample came with metadata listing a de-identified subject ID, COVID-19 status, age in years and sex. Where HLA class I and class II types were available, the types were taken from metadata supplied by the sample provider, not from assay-based typing. Here is what the overall study found, with its caveats: How much clinical and demographic metadata was included differed by source and by participant, and the metadata was provided uncurated.

The collaborating institutions used their own protocols to collect whole blood in K2EDTA tubes. For TCRbeta analysis, collaborator samples were shipped as frozen whole blood, as isolated PBMCs, or as DNA extracted from either sample type. The CDR3 starts with the cysteine, ends with the phenylalanine, and has 15 residues. The CDR3 DNA has 45 bases and is translated from base 1. V lost 0 bases and J lost 6 bases, and the count of bases not matched to a germline gene is 1. As encoded in the germline V gene, CDR1 is SGHAT while CDR2 is FQNNGV. TCRbeta CDR3 regions were amplified from genomic DNA by means of the immunoSEQ Assay, a bias-controlled multiplex PCR. Per the source publication's procedure: Within the assay, amplification of reference gene primers was used to estimate how many nucleated cells each sample contained. To quantify the absolute abundance of each unique TCRbeta CDR3 rearrangement, sequence reads were collapsed and filtered. For each sample, productive Simpson clonality was calculated as the square root of Simpson's diversity index across productive rearrangements. TCRdb carries this immuneACCESS record with in-frame sequences only. Its versions omit some clonotypes, under half of them owing to an unresolved V gene in the studies checked, with the rest unexplained. That table is the source of V, J and clone size, and D and trimming were worked out from the DNA. For this sample there are about 95,000 clones; approximately 88% appear just once. The ten largest make up 3% to 4% of the sample.

This TCR came from a woman in her 70s with acute or convalescent COVID-19. This receptor chain uses TRBV11-2 and TRBJ2-2, with 10 bases aligning to TRBD2. Sequencing was performed on peripheral blood. The sequence in DNA is TGTGCCAGCAGCTTAGATCTAGCGGGGGCCGGGGAGCTGTTTTTT. The resulting protein is CASSLDLAGAGELFF.